Below, one TCR beta chain is given with its context. This record comes from a study of T cell changes during pregnancy in multiple sclerosis. This CDR3 spans 12 amino acids. The V gene's germline CDR1 is MGHDK and CDR2 SYGVNS. Between the trimmed V and J ends, which lost 9 bases and 3 bases, there was a span of 12 bases. Only in-frame clones appear in the TCRdb table, and some are missing; sequencing was by immunoSEQ multiplex PCR. The data contain 65,000 to 85,000 clones, 70% to 90% of them seen just once; the ten biggest clones take up approximately 0.97%. The chain has TRBV25-1 and TRBJ2-7, with D perhaps TRBD2 (5 bases). The source was peripheral blood, collected in the first trimester of pregnancy. The TCR comes from a female donor in good health, enrolled as a control in a pregnancy study. The CDR3 protein is CASPDGDYEQYF. For the CDR3, the DNA is TGTGCCAGTCCCGACGGGGACTACGAGCAGTACTTC.